One sample yielded the 24 T cell receptor beta chains listed below, sequenced in a study of patients and donors after allogeneic stem cell transplantation. TCRdb called the RT-PCR reads again in MiXCR, with one record for every CDR3 protein. The sample gives around 8,800 distinct CDR3 sequences, 4% of which show up once; just under 20% is in the top ten. Sample: blood, either unsorted or a sorted T cell fraction (not recorded which). These receptors all come from a human donor who was either an allogeneic HSCT recipient or a stem cell or donor lymphocyte infusion donor (not recorded which). It is not recorded whose cells these are; they may come from a transplant donor.

In this sample, this clonotype turned up many times. The rearrangement links TRBV24-1 to TRBJ2-2, with D perhaps TRBD1 (6 bases). Germline loops: CDR1 KGHDR, CDR2 SFDVKD. V dropped 3 bases and J dropped 7 bases, with 23 bases sitting between them. CDR3 length: 18 residues. The CDR3 loop is CATSDPLGTWNSGGELFF. DNA for the CDR3: TGTGCCACCAGTGATCCTCTCGGGACATGGAATAGTGGCGGGGAGCTGTTTTTT.

This clonotype qualifies as medium-sized. This chain connects TRBV5-1 to TRBJ1-2; D may be TRBD1 (5 bases). The CDR3 is 14 amino acids. The germline V and J ends were trimmed by 4 bases and 0 bases, with 10 bases remaining between them. From germline, CDR1 is SGHRS and CDR2 YFSETQ. The CDR3 DNA reads TGCGCCAGCAGCCATGGGACCTCTAACTATGGCTACACCTTC. Encoded protein: CASSHGTSNYGYTF.

This clonotype showed up many times. This chain uses TRBV12-3 or TRBV12-4 with TRBJ1-2, with D unresolved. The CDR3 totals 13 residues. Trimming removed 5 bases at V and 2 bases at J, with 9 bases between. The CDR3, as DNA: TGTGCCAGCAGTACCCCTTCCAACTATGGCTACACCTTC. Its translation: CASSTPSNYGYTF.

This clonotype was observed at least ten times. This chain links TRBV7-9 with TRBJ2-2; D unresolved. The CDR3 spans 9 residues. CDR1 is SEHNR, CDR2 FQNEAQ, per germline (reference sequence). Trimming took 9 bases from V and 5 from J, leaving 1 base between them. The CDR3 DNA is TGTGCCAGTACCGGGGAGCTGTTTTTT. Residues: CASTGELFF. The full variable domain, its missing parts supplied by reference TRBV7-9 and TRBJ2-2, is DTGVSQNPRHKITKRGQNVTFRCDPISEHNRLYWYRQTLGQGPEFLTYFQNEAQLEKSRLLSDRFSAERPKGSFSTLEIQRTEQGDSAMYLCASTGELFFGEGSRLTVL.

This clonotype was seen repeatedly, ten times or more. The CDR3 nucleotides read TGTGCCAGCAGTTTGGTTTGGGCATGGGATAATTCACCCCTCCACTTT. The encoded protein is CASSLVWAWDNSPLHF. The rearrangement links TRBV28 to TRBJ1-6; D is ambiguous. V lost 3 bases and J lost 5, with 14 bases in between. Germline V gene lookup returns CDR1 MDHEN and CDR2 SYDVKM. CDR3 length: 16 amino acids.

This clonotype counts as medium-sized. The chain links TRBV3-1 to TRBJ1-6; D may be TRBD1 (6 bases). V was clipped by 0 bases and J by 8 bases, with 11 bases between them. In germline, CDR1 is LGHDT, CDR2 YNNKEL (reference sequence). The CDR3 covers 15 residues. CDR3 bases: TGTGCCAGCAGCCAAGACTGGACAGAGGATTCACCCCTCCACTTT. Translating gives CASSQDWTEDSPLHF.

This clonotype appeared many times. V is TRBV7-2 and J is TRBJ1-5; the D gene is possibly TRBD1 (6 bases). The germline gives CDR1 SGHTA, CDR2 FQGNSA. V was cut by 1 base and J by 2 bases, with 12 bases left in between. The CDR3 contains 16 residues. In DNA, the CDR3 is TGTGCCAGCAGCTTAGATTTGGGGGGCGGCAATCAGCCCCAGCATTTT. This translates into CASSLDLGGGNQPQHF.

This clonotype is medium-sized by share. The chain joins TRBV12-3 or TRBV12-4 to TRBJ2-7; TRBD2 might be the D (6 bases). This CDR3 contains 13 residues. V was shortened by 3 bases and J by 3 bases, with 9 bases between the two germline ends. CDR3 residues: CASSFGGDYEQYF. The CDR3 DNA follows: TGTGCCAGCAGTTTTGGAGGGGACTACGAGCAGTACTTC.

This clonotype was found many times. The rearrangement links TRBV18 to TRBJ2-3; TRBD2 matches 10 bases. This CDR3 has 12 amino acids. Germline V gene sequence: CDR1 KGHSH, CDR2 LQKENI. Germline trimming cut 2 bases from V and 14 bases from J; bases unmatched to any gene: 4. CDR3 protein: CASSPGLADGYF. CDR3 coding DNA: TGTGCCAGCTCACCAGGACTAGCGGATGGGTATTTT.

This clonotype has ten or more counts. The rearrangement uses TRBV20-1 and TRBJ2-7, with 7 bases aligning to TRBD2. The junction had 21 bases not matched to a gene; V was cut back by 5 bases and J by 2 bases. This CDR3 comprises 18 residues. Germline CDR1 and CDR2: DFQATT and SNEGSKA (reference sequence). In DNA, the CDR3 is TGCAGTGCTTACCATTTCCGGCCAGCGGGGCCTCACACCTACGAGCAGTACTTC. Translating gives CSAYHFRPAGPHTYEQYF.

This clonotype has ten or more counts. The chain is built from TRBV29-1 and TRBJ2-5; 10 positions match TRBD2. The J segment lost 7 bases and the V segment lost 6 bases, leaving 8 bases of the junction unmatched. Germline lookup yields CDR1 SQVTM and CDR2 ANQGSEA. The CDR3 is 13 residues long. CDR3 coding DNA: TGCAGCGTACTCCTAGCGGGAGCCATGACCCAGTACTTC. This gives the protein CSVLLAGAMTQYF.

V and J are TRBV19 and TRBJ1-1; 10 positions agree with TRBD1. Trimming took 4 bases from V and 3 from J; bases not matched to a gene: 5. The length of the CDR3 is 15 residues. CDR1 and CDR2 (germline): LNHDA, SQIVND (reference sequence). The CDR3 here is CASSNRTGGDTEAFF. The DNA of the CDR3 is TGTGCCAGTAGTAACCGGACAGGGGGGGACACTGAAGCTTTCTTT.

Many counts were recorded for this clonotype. J is TRBJ2-1 and V is TRBV29-1; D might be TRBD1 (6 bases). The V end was cut by 7 bases, the J end by 0 bases, with 13 bases between. The CDR3 runs 14 residues. Germline values: CDR1 SQVTM, CDR2 ANQGSEA. The CDR3 DNA is TGCAGCGGGGGACAAAGGAGCTCCTACAATGAGCAGTTCTTC. Translating gives CSGGQRSSYNEQFF.

Ten or more counts support this clonotype. The chain couples TRBV5-1 to TRBJ1-1; possibly TRBD1 for D (5 bases). Germline lookup yields CDR1 SGHRS and CDR2 YFSETQ. The length of the CDR3 is 15 residues. Trimming stripped 0 bases from V and 0 bases from J, with 9 bases between. CDR3 sequence reads: CASSLDGDLNTEAFF. The CDR3 region has the DNA TGCGCCAGCAGCTTGGACGGGGACCTGAACACTGAAGCTTTCTTT.

This clonotype appeared many times. This rearrangement joins TRBV3-1 to TRBJ2-1, with D hard to call. Trimming pared 2 bases from V and 4 bases from J, leaving 6 bases between. The V gene's germline CDR1 is LGHDT and CDR2 YNNKEL (reference sequence). This CDR3 spans 13 amino acids. The CDR3 nucleotides are TGTGCCAGCAGCCAAAGCCAATACAATGAGCAGTTCTTC. It specifies CASSQSQYNEQFF.

By share of the sample, this clonotype is medium-sized. The V and J genes are TRBV7-9 and TRBJ2-1, with unresolved D. There are 11 residues in the CDR3. The germline V gene has CDR1 SEHNR and CDR2 FQNEAQ (reference sequence). The V end lost 6 bases, the J end lost 9 bases, and 9 bases lay between the germline ends. This chain's CDR3 is CASSRTREQFF. The CDR3 DNA sequence: TGTGCCAGCAGTAGGACGCGTGAGCAGTTCTTC.

The table lists this clonotype with many counts. V gene TRBV7-2 combines with J gene TRBJ1-3; a possible D gene is TRBD1 (6 bases). Per the germline V gene, CDR1 is SGHTA and CDR2 is FQGNSA. The CDR3 covers 14 residues. Trimming took off 5 bases at V and 4 bases at J, with 12 bases between the two ends. Here the CDR3 DNA reads TGTGCCAGCAGCGCCCGAACAGGGGGAAACACCATATATTTT. Its translation: CASSARTGGNTIYF. The variable domain in full, completed from reference TRBV7-2 and TRBJ1-3, reads GAGVSQSPSNKVTEKGKDVELRCDPISGHTALYWYRQSLGQGLEFLIYFQGNSAPDKSGLPSDRFSAERTGGSVSTLTIQRTQQEDSAVYLCASSARTGGNTIYFGEGSWLTVV.

By share of the sample, this clonotype is medium-sized. The gene calls are TRBV28 and TRBJ2-3; 7 positions agree with TRBD2. The CDR3 spans 14 residues. CDR1 and CDR2 from the germline V gene are MDHEN and SYDVKM. Germline trimming cut 2 bases from V and 5 bases from J; bases unmatched to any gene: 4. The DNA for the CDR3 is TGTGCCAGCAGTTTAAGACTAGCAATAGATACGCAGTATTTT. This codes for CASSLRLAIDTQYF.

The table lists this clonotype with many counts. The rearrangement joins TRBV18 to TRBJ2-5; D possibly uses TRBD1 or TRBD2 (5 bases each). V dropped 3 bases and J dropped 5 bases, with 25 bases sitting between them. The CDR3 runs 18 residues. Germline V lookup: CDR1 KGHSH, CDR2 LQKENI. CDR3 nucleotide sequence: TGTGCCAGCTCACCTATCATTTTCCGGGACGGGGCTTCGGAGACCCAGTACTTC. This encodes CASSPIIFRDGASETQYF.

By share, this clonotype counts as medium-sized. The chain couples TRBV7-2 to TRBJ1-2; weak D call: TRBD1 (5 bases). V was trimmed by 1 base and J by 4 bases, leaving 10 bases between them. The length of the CDR3 is 14 residues. CDR1 is SGHTA, CDR2 FQGNSA, per germline. This chain's CDR3 is CASSLGGSSYGYTF. As DNA, the CDR3 is TGTGCCAGCAGCTTAGGGGGCAGTAGCTATGGCTACACCTTC.

This clonotype was picked up many times. The rearrangement links TRBV10-3 to TRBJ2-3; D gene unclear. Germline V gene data show CDR1 as ENHRY and CDR2 as SYGVKD. The germline V and J ends were trimmed by 0 bases and 0 bases, with 19 bases remaining between them. This CDR3 spans 19 amino acids. The CDR3 coding sequence is TGTGCCATCAGTGAGTCAGTCAACATAAACTACGCTAGCACAGATACGCAGTATTTT. It encodes CAISESVNINYASTDTQYF.

Remarks on this clonotype: Since a much larger clone is just one base distant, this may be a read error. The chain couples TRBV6-2 or TRBV6-3 to TRBJ2-3; D gene unclear. CDR1 and CDR2 from the germline V gene are MNHEY and SVGEGT. The CDR3 has 13 residues. The CDR3 DNA is TGTGCCAGCAGTTACCCTATCACAGATGCGCAGTATTTT. Encoded protein: CASSYPITDAQYF.

This clonotype has just a few counts. This chain joins TRBV19 and TRBJ2-1; 12 nucleotides line up with TRBD2. The CDR3 is made up of 15 amino acids. Losses at the gene ends were 10 bases for V and 4 bases for J; bases not matched to a gene: 8. The germline V gene has CDR1 LNHDA and CDR2 SQIVND (reference sequence). The CDR3 coding sequence is TGTGCCACCCGACTAGCGGGAGAGATTTACAATGAGCAGTTCTTC. Residues: CATRLAGEIYNEQFF.

By frequency in the sample, this clonotype is medium-sized. The chain couples TRBV3-1 to TRBJ1-2; TRBD1 matches 7 bases. This CDR3 is built from 15 residues. V lost 8 bases to trimming and J lost 4 bases; unmatched junction nucleotides: 13. CDR1 and CDR2 (germline): LGHDT, YNNKEL (reference sequence). Here the CDR3 DNA reads TGTGCCAGCGCCGGGACAGAGATGCCTGGCTATGGCTACACCTTC. Encoded protein: CASAGTEMPGYGYTF.